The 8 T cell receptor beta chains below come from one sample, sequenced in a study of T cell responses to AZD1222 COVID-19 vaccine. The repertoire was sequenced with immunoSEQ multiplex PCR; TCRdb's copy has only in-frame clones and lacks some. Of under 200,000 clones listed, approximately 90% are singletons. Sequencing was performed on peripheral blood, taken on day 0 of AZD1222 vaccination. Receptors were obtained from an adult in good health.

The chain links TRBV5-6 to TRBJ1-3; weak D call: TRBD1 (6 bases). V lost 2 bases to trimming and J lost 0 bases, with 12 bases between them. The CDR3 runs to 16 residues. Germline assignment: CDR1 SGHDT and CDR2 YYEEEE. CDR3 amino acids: CASSFRGPDSGNTIYF. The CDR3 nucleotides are TGTGCCAGCAGCTTCAGGGGTCCAGACTCTGGAAACACCATATATTTT.

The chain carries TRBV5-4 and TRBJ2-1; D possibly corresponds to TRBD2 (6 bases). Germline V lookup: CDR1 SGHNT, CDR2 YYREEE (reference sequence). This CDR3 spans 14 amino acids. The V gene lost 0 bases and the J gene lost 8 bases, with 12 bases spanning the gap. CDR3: CASSLAGRADEQFF. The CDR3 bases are TGTGCCAGCAGCTTGGCCGGGAGAGCGGATGAGCAGTTCTTC.

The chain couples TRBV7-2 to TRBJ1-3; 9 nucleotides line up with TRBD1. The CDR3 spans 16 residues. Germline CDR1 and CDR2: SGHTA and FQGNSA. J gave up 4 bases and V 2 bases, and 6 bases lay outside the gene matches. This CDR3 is CASSLSGTGTGNTIYF. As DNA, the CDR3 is TGTGCCAGCAGCTTATCCGGGACAGGGACCGGAAACACCATATATTTT. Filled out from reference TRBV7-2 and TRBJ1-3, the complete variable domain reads GAGVSQSPSNKVTEKGKDVELRCDPISGHTALYWYRQSLGQGLEFLIYFQGNSAPDKSGLPSDRFSAERTGGSVSTLTIQRTQQEDSAVYLCASSLSGTGTGNTIYFGEGSWLTVV.

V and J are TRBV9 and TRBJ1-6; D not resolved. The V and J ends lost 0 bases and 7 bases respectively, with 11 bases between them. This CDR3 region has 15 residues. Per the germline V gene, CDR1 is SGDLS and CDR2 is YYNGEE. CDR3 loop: CASSVESGENSPLHF. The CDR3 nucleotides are TGTGCCAGCAGCGTAGAGTCGGGCGAGAATTCACCCCTCCACTTT.

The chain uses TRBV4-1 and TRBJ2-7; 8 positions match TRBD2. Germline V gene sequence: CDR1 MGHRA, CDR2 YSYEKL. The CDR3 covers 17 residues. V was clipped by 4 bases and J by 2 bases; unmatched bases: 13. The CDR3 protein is CASSPTRTSLGAYEQYF. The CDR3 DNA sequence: TGCGCCAGCAGCCCCACCCGGACTAGCTTGGGTGCCTACGAGCAGTACTTC.

For the CDR3, the DNA is TGTGCCAGCAGCCCCGTGGGAAGATACGAGCAGTACTTC. Its translation is CASSPVGRYEQYF. This chain links TRBV11-2 with TRBJ2-7; D is unclear. CDR1 and CDR2 (germline): SGHAT, FQNNGV. Trimming pared 5 bases from V and 4 bases from J, leaving 12 bases between. The CDR3 extends over 13 amino acids.

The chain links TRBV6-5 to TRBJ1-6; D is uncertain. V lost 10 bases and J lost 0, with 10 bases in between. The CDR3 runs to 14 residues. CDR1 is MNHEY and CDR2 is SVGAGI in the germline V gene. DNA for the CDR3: TGTGCCATCGGTAGGAGCTCCTATAATTCACCCCTCCACTTT. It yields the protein CAIGRSSYNSPLHF.

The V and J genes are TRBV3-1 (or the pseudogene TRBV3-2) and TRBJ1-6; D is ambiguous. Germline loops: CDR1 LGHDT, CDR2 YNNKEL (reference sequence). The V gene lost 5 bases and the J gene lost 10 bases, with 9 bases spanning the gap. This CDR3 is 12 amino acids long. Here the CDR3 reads CASSLGFSPLHF. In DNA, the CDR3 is TGTGCCAGCAGCTTGGGGTTCTCACCCCTCCACTTT.